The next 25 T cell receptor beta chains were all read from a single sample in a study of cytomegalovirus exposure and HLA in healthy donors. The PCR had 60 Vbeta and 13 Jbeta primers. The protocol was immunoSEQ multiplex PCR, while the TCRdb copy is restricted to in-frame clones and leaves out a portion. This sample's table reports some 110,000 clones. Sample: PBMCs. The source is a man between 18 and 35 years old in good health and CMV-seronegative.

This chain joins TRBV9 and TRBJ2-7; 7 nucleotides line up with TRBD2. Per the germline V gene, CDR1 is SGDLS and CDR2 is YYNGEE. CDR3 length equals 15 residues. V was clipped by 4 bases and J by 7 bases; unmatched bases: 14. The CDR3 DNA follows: TGTGCCAGCAGCATCCAGAGCGGGACCCTCGGGGAGCAGTACTTC. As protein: CASSIQSGTLGEQYF.

CDR3 nucleotide sequence: TGTGCCAGCAGCATAAATTACGAGCAGTACTTC. It yields the protein CASSINYEQYF. The chain links TRBV5-5 to TRBJ2-7; D call uncertain. V lost 4 bases and J lost 4, with 6 bases in between. Germline V gives CDR1 SGHKS, CDR2 YYEKEE (reference sequence). The CDR3 covers 11 residues.

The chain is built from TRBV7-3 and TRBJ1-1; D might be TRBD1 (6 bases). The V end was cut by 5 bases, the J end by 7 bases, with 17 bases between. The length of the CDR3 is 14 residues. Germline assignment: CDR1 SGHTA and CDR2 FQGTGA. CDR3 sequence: CASSLYAGDVEAFF. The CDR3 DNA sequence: TGTGCCAGCAGCCTTTACGCAGGGGATGTTGAAGCTTTCTTT.

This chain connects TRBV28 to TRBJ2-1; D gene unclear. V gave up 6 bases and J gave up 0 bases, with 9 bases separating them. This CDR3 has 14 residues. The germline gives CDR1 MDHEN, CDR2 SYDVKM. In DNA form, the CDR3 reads TGTGCCAGCAGGACAACAAACTCCTACAATGAGCAGTTCTTC. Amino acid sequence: CASRTTNSYNEQFF.

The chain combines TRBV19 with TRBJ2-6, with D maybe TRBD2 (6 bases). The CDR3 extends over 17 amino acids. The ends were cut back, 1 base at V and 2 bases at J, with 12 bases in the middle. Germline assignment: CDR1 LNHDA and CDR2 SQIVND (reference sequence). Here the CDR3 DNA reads TGTGCCAGTAGTATAGTATTGGGGAGGACTGGGGCCAACGTCCTGACTTTC. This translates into CASSIVLGRTGANVLTF.

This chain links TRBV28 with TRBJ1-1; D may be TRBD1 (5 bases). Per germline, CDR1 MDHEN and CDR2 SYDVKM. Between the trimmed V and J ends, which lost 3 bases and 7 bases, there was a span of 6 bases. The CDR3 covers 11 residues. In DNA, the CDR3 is TGTGCCAGCAGTTTGGGGGGTGAAGCTTTCTTT. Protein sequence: CASSLGGEAFF.

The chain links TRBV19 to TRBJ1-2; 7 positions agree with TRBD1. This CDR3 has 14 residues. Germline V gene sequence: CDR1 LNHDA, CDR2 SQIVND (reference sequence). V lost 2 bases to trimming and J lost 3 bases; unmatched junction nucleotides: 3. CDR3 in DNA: TGTGCCAGTAGTATACCGGGACAGTACTATGGCTACACCTTC. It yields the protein CASSIPGQYYGYTF.

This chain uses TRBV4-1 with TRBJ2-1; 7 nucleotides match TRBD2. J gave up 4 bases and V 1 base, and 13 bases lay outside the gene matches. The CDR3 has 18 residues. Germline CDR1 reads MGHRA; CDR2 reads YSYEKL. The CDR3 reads CASSQGGPAGVRYNEQFF. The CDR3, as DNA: TGCGCCAGCAGCCAAGGGGGTCCCGCGGGGGTGAGGTACAATGAGCAGTTCTTC.

The DNA for the CDR3 is TGCGCCAGCAGCTTGGACCGGGACAGGGACTATGGCTACACCTTC. Its protein product is CASSLDRDRDYGYTF. The chain employs TRBV5-1 and TRBJ1-2; 9 bases map to TRBD1. Germline CDR1 is SGHRS and CDR2 is YFSETQ. CDR3 length: 15 amino acids. J lost 3 bases, V lost 0 bases, and 3 bases had no gene match.

Written as DNA, the CDR3 is TGTGCCAGCAGCTTTAGCGGGAATCTTCCCGGAGAGACCCAGTACTTC. Protein product: CASSFSGNLPGETQYF. This chain joins TRBV5-4 and TRBJ2-5, with 8 bases matching TRBD2. The CDR3 has 16 residues. CDR1 is SGHNT and CDR2 is YYREEE in the germline V gene (reference sequence). Trimming cost V 2 bases and J 4 bases; bases outside gene matches: 10.

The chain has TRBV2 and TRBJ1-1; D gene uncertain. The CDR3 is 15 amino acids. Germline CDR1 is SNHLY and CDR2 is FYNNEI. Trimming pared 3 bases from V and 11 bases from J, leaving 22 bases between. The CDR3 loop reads CASSESDTSSTGAFF. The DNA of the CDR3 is TGTGCCAGCAGTGAGTCCGACACCTCCTCCACTGGTGCTTTCTTT.

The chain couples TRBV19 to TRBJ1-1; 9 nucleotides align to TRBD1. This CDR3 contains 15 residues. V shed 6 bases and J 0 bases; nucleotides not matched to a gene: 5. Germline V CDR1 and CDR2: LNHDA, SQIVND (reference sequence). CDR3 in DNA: TGTGCCAGTAGCACGGACAGGGGAATGAACACTGAAGCTTTCTTT. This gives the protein CASSTDRGMNTEAFF.

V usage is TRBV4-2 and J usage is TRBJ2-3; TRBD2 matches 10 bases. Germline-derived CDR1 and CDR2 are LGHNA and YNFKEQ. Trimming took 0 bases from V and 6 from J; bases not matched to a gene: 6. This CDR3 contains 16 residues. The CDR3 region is CASSQEAAGGPDTQYF. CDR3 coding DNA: TGTGCCAGCAGCCAAGAGGCAGCGGGGGGGCCCGATACGCAGTATTTT.

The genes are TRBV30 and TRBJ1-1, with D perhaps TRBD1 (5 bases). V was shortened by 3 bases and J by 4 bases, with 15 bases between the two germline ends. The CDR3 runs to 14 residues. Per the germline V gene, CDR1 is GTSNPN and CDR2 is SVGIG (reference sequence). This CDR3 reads CAWSHGGAGTEAFF. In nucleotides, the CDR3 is TGTGCCTGGAGCCACGGCGGGGCCGGCACTGAAGCTTTCTTT.

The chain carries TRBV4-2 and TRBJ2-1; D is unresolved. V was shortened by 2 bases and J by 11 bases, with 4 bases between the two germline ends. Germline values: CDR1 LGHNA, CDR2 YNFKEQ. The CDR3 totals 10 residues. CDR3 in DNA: TGTGCCAGCAGCCAAAACAAGCAGTTCTTC. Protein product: CASSQNKQFF.

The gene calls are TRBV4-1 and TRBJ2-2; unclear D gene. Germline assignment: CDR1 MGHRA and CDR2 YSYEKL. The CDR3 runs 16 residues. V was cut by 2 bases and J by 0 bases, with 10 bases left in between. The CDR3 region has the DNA TGCGCCAGCAGCCAATTACAGCTAACGAACACCGGGGAGCTGTTTTTT. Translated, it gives CASSQLQLTNTGELFF.

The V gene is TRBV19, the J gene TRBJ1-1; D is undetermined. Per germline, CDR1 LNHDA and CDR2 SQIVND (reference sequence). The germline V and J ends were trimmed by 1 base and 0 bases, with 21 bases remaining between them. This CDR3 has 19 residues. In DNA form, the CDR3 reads TGTGCCAGTAGTATAGTGGTCGGTGGGCAGTCAAGACTGAACACTGAAGCTTTCTTT. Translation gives CASSIVVGGQSRLNTEAFF.

CDR3 amino acids: CASVGQPPDTQYF. The CDR3 nucleotides are TGTGCCAGCGTAGGACAACCGCCAGATACGCAGTATTTT. The rearrangement uses TRBV6-1 and TRBJ2-3; possibly TRBD1 for D (5 bases). V lost 8 bases and J 4 bases, leaving 13 bases between the germline ends. In germline, CDR1 is MNHNS, CDR2 SASEGT. This CDR3 comprises 13 residues.

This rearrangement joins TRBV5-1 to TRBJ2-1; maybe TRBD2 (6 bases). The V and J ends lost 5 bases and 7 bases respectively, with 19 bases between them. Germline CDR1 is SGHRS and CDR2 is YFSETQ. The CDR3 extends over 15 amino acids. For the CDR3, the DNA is TGCGCCAGCAGGGCTAGCGCACTATCGGGGAATGAGCAGTTCTTC. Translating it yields CASRASALSGNEQFF.

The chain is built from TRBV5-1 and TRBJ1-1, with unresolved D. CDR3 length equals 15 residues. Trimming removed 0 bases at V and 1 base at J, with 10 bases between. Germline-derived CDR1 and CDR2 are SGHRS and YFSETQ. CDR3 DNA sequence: TGCGCCAGCAGCTTGGAGCATCGGGGGAACACTGAAGCTTTCTTT. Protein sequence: CASSLEHRGNTEAFF. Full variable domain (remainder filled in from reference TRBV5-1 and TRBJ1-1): KAGVTQTPRYLIKTRGQQVTLSCSPISGHRSVSWYQQTPGQGLQFLFEYFSETQRNKGNFPGRFSGRQFSNSRSEMNVSTLELGDSALYLCASSLEHRGNTEAFFGQGTRLTVV.

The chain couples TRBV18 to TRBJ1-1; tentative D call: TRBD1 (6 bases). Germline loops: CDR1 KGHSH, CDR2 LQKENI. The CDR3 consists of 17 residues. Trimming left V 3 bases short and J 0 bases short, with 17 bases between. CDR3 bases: TGTGCCAGCTCACCTCTCAAAAACGGACAGTTGAACACTGAAGCTTTCTTT. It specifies CASSPLKNGQLNTEAFF.

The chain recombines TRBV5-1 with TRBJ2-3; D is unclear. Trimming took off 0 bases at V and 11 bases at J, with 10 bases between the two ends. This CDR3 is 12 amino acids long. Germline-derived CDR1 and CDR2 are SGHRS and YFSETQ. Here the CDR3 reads CASSLVADRQYF. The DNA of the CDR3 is TGCGCCAGCAGCTTGGTGGCAGATCGGCAGTATTTT.

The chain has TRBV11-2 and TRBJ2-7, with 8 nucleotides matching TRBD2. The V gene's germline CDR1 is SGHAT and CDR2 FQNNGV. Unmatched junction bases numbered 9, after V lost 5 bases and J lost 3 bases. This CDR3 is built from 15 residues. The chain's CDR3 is CASSRRGGRNYEQYF. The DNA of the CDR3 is TGTGCCAGCAGCCGTCGCGGGGGGAGGAACTACGAGCAGTACTTC.

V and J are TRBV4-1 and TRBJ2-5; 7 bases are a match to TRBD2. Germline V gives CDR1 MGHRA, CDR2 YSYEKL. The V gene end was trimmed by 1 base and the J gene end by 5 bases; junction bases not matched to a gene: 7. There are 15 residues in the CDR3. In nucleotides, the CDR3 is TGCGCCAGCAGCCAAGGGGGGGGGACCGAGGAGACCCAGTACTTC. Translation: CASSQGGGTEETQYF.

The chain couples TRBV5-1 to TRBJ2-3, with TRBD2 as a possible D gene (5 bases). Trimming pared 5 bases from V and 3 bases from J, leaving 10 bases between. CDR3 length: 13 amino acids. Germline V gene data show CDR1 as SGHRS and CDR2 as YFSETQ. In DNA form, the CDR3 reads TGCGCCAGCAGTGGACTCGCGACAGATACGCAGTATTTT. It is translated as CASSGLATDTQYF.